Listed below are T cell receptor beta chains from one sample, sequenced in a study of cytomegalovirus exposure and HLA in healthy donors. TCRdb's copy holds only in-frame clones and misses some; the assay was immunoSEQ multiplex PCR. This table has under 250,000 clones, around 80% appearing once. Sequenced sample: PBMCs. The receptors derive from a man in his late teens or twenties in good health and CMV-seronegative. Both conserved end residues are part of each CDR3. A D gene is named only where the DNA matches it firmly. Size is stated for part of the rows, as once, few or many counts, or as a class when the clone is expanded.

TRBV7-6	-	TRBJ2-7	TRBD2	CASSKLAGDSYEQYF	TGTGCCAGCAGCAAACTAGCGGGAGACTCCTACGAGCAGTACTTC
TRBV19	-	TRBJ2-1	TRBD2	CASSISLADNEQFF	TGTGCCAGTAGTATATCACTAGCGGACAATGAGCAGTTCTTC
TRBV2	-	TRBJ2-1	-	CASSEVGKEVAVEQFF	TGTGCCAGCAGTGAAGTAGGGAAGGAAGTAGCGGTGGAGCAGTTCTTC
TRBV7-9	-	TRBJ2-7	-	CASSLEDGGYEQYF	TGTGCCAGCAGCTTGGAGGATGGGGGCTACGAGCAGTACTTC
TRBV6-1	few	TRBJ2-5	-	CASSEVGLETQYF	TGTGCCAGCAGTGAAGTCGGTCTAGAGACCCAGTACTTC
TRBV9	-	TRBJ1-1	-	CASSVVSGQPNTEAFF	TGTGCCAGCAGCGTAGTCTCAGGACAACCGAACACTGAAGCTTTCTTT
TRBV2	-	TRBJ1-2	-	CASSEIFGAYGYTF	TGTGCCAGCAGTGAAATTTTCGGTGCCTATGGCTACACCTTC
TRBV29-1	-	TRBJ1-1	-	CSVEDDSRNAEAFF	TGCAGCGTTGAAGATGACTCCCGGAACGCTGAAGCTTTCTTT
TRBV7-3	-	TRBJ2-2	TRBD2	CASSLHIRGGVGELFF	TGTGCCAGCAGCTTACATATACGGGGAGGGGTCGGGGAGCTGTTTTTT
TRBV23-1	once	TRBJ2-7	TRBD2	CASSQSLASGRRGAHSGEQYF	TGCGCCAGCAGTCAATCGTTGGCTAGCGGGAGGAGGGGGGCCCATAGCGGGGAGCAGTACTTC
TRBV7-3	-	TRBJ2-1	-	CASSLMGAENEQFF	TGTGCCAGCAGCTTAATGGGGGCGGAGAATGAGCAGTTCTTC
TRBV28	-	TRBJ1-2	-	CASSPDRTRHYGYTF	TGTGCCAGCAGTCCCGACAGGACCAGGCACTATGGCTACACCTTC
TRBV13	-	TRBJ2-3	-	CASSSRVGRPYTDTQYF	TGTGCCAGCAGCTCGCGGGTTGGGAGGCCCTACACAGATACGCAGTATTTT
TRBV6-5	-	TRBJ2-5	-	CASSYGGPHMGETQYF	TGTGCCAGCAGTTACGGCGGGCCTCATATGGGAGAGACCCAGTACTTC
TRBV10-3	-	TRBJ2-5	-	CAISESGGGETQYF	TGTGCCATCAGTGAGTCTGGGGGCGGGGAGACCCAGTACTTC
TRBV5-1	-	TRBJ2-7	TRBD2	CASSPTASGSIYEQYF	TGCGCCAGCAGCCCGACCGCTAGCGGGAGTATCTACGAGCAGTACTTC
TRBV15	-	TRBJ2-7	-	CATSRGAGGHQYEQYF	TGTGCCACCAGCAGGGGGGCAGGGGGGCATCAATACGAGCAGTACTTC
TRBV27	-	TRBJ2-7	TRBD2	CASSFVAGPYEQYF	TGTGCCAGCAGTTTCGTAGCGGGCCCCTACGAGCAGTACTTC
TRBV28	-	TRBJ2-1	TRBD2	CASSTSGVDYEQFF	TGTGCCAGCAGTACTAGCGGGGTGGACTATGAGCAGTTCTTC
TRBV5-3	-	TRBJ2-3	TRBD2	CATKLAGEDTQYF	TGTGCCACCAAGTTAGCGGGGGAGGATACGCAGTATTTT
TRBV6-5	-	TRBJ2-7	-	CASSTGHRYEQYF	TGTGCCAGCAGCACGGGACACCGTTACGAGCAGTACTTC
TRBV2	-	TRBJ2-2	-	CASGWTYNTGELFF	TGTGCCAGCGGGTGGACTTACAACACCGGGGAGCTGTTTTTT
TRBV6-1	-	TRBJ1-1	-	CASSERDFAWLAGNTEAFF	TGTGCCAGCAGTGAACGCGACTTTGCCTGGCTGGCGGGGAACACTGAAGCTTTCTTT
TRBV25-1	few	TRBJ1-5	-	CASSASTGINQPQHF	TGTGCCAGCAGTGCCTCGACGGGGATCAATCAGCCCCAGCATTTT
TRBV11-2	-	TRBJ1-3	-	CASSSSPGNTIYF	TGTGCCAGCAGCTCGTCCCCTGGAAACACCATATATTTT
TRBV2	-	TRBJ2-1	TRBD2	CASSPTSGYNEQFF	TGTGCCAGCAGCCCGACTAGCGGGTACAATGAGCAGTTCTTC
TRBV19	-	TRBJ2-5	TRBD1	CASSMRGDRQETQYF	TGTGCCAGTAGTATGAGGGGGGACAGGCAAGAGACCCAGTACTTC
TRBV5-4	-	TRBJ2-1	TRBD2	CASSLSSAGVTNEQFF	TGTGCCAGCAGCCTGTCTTCTGCGGGAGTCACGAATGAGCAGTTCTTC
TRBV9	-	TRBJ2-6	TRBD1	CASSVETGGVSSGANVLTF	TGTGCCAGCAGCGTGGAGACAGGGGGTGTTAGCTCTGGGGCCAACGTCCTGACTTTC
TRBV7-9	-	TRBJ2-3	-	CSSTISSTDTQYF	TGTTCCAGCACTATCTCTAGCACAGATACGCAGTATTTT
TRBV27	-	TRBJ1-6	TRBD1	CASRGQGNSPLHF	TGTGCCAGCCGTGGACAGGGGAATTCACCCCTCCACTTT
TRBV30	-	TRBJ2-1	-	CAWSVRQASSYNEQFF	TGTGCCTGGAGTGTACGCCAGGCGAGCTCCTACAATGAGCAGTTCTTC
TRBV7-9	-	TRBJ1-4	TRBD1	CASSSDRGEREKLFF	TGTGCCAGCAGCTCAGACAGGGGCGAACGCGAAAAACTGTTTTTT
TRBV7-6	-	TRBJ2-1	-	CASSLADFYYNEQFF	TGTGCCAGCAGCTTAGCAGACTTTTACTACAATGAGCAGTTCTTC
TRBV2	-	TRBJ2-7	TRBD1	CASTGTGVYEQYF	TGTGCCAGCACCGGGACAGGCGTTTACGAGCAGTACTTC
TRBV6-1	few	TRBJ2-3	TRBD1	CASSEMGTVSTDTQYF	TGTGCCAGCAGTGAAATGGGGACAGTCAGCACAGATACGCAGTATTTT
TRBV10-3	-	TRBJ1-2	TRBD1	CAIRTGGDSYGYTF	TGTGCCATCAGGACCGGGGGGGACAGCTATGGCTACACCTTC
TRBV28	-	TRBJ2-5	TRBD1	CASRPTGGETQYF	TGTGCCAGCAGGCCGACAGGGGGAGAGACCCAGTACTTC
TRBV2	-	TRBJ2-5	TRBD2	CASSEVGGSVETQYF	TGTGCCAGCAGTGAAGTGGGCGGGAGTGTTGAGACCCAGTACTTC
TRBV9	-	TRBJ2-1	-	CASSVIGESYNEQFF	TGTGCCAGCAGCGTAATAGGGGAATCCTACAATGAGCAGTTCTTC
TRBV5-1	few	TRBJ2-3	-	CASSPTSGTKPDTQYF	TGCGCCAGCAGCCCCACTTCCGGGACAAAACCAGATACGCAGTATTTT
TRBV5-6	-	TRBJ2-3	-	CASSWGLAPDTQYF	TGTGCCAGCAGCTGGGGCCTTGCGCCAGATACGCAGTATTTT
TRBV2	-	TRBJ1-4	TRBD1	CASRPSRTGEKLFF	TGTGCCAGCAGACCCTCACGGACAGGTGAAAAACTGTTTTTT
TRBV28	-	TRBJ1-2	-	CASSAPAGGHYGYTF	TGTGCCAGCAGTGCCCCTGCGGGGGGGCACTATGGCTACACCTTC